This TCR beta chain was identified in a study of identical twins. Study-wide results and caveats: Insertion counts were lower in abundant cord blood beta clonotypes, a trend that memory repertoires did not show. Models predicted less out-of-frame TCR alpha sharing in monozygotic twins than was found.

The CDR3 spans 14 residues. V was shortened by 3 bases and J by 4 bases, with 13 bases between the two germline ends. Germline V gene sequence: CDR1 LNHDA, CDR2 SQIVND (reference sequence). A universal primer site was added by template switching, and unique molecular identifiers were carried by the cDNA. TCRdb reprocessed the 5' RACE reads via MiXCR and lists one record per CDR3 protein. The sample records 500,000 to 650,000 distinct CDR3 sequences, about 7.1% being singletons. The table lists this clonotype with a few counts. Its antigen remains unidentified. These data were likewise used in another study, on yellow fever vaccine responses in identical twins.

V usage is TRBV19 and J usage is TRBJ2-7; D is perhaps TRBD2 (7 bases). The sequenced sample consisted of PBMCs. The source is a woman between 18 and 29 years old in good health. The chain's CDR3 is CASSMGGGSYEQYF. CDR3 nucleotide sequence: TGTGCCAGTAGTATGGGAGGGGGTAGTTACGAGCAGTACTTC.